The clone carrying this TCR beta chain was picked up many times. Its antigen is unidentified. The data belong to a study of T cells after yellow fever vaccination. The CDR3 consists of 14 residues. CDR1 is DFQATT, CDR2 SNEGSKA, per germline (reference sequence). The V gene lost 8 bases and the J gene lost 2 bases, with 16 bases spanning the gap. TCRdb redid the calling of the 5' RACE reads with MiXCR, one entry per CDR3 protein. Among over 130,000 distinct CDR3 sequences, 7.7% were seen once, and the ten largest hold approximately 0.78%. Study-wide results and caveats: Weaker overall, the secondary response nonetheless peaked faster (day 5 versus 15).

The chain recombines TRBV20-1 with TRBJ2-1; possible D gene TRBD2, 5 bases. This sample comprised CD4+ T cells sorted from PBMCs, obtained 5 days after the yellow fever booster vaccination. The sequence was obtained from a young man who received the YFV17D yellow fever vaccine. The CDR3 reads CSTAPGVPYNEQFF. The CDR3 bases are TGCAGTACCGCGCCCGGGGTACCCTACAATGAGCAGTTCTTC.